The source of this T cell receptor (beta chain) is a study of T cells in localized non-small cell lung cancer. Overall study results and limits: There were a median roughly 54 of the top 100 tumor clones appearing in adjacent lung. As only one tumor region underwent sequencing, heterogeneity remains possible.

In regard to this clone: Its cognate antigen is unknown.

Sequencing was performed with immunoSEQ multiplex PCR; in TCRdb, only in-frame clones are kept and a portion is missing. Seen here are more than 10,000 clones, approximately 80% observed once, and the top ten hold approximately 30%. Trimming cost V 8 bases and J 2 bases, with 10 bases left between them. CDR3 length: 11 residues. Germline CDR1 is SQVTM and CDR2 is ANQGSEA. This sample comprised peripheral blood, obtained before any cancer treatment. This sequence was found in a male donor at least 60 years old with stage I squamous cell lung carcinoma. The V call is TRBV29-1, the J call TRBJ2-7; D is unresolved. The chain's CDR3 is CSFYGTYEQYF. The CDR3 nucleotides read TGCAGCTTCTATGGGACCTACGAGCAGTACTTC.